This is a list of T cell receptor beta chains from one sample in a study of cytomegalovirus exposure and HLA in healthy donors. Data came from immunoSEQ multiplex PCR; TCRdb stores just in-frame clones and leaves some out. The data show around 100,000 clones, about 70% seen once. Sequenced sample: PBMCs. The receptors here all came from a man under 40 in good health and CMV-seropositive. Each CDR3 is given with its conserved first and last residue. The order of the fields is V gene, J gene, D gene, clone size, CDR3 protein, CDR3 DNA. D genes are given only for firm matches. Only part of the rows carry a size: once, few, many, or a class if the clone is expanded.

TRBV28	TRBJ1-5	TRBD1	once	CASSPPRQGWQPQHF	TGTGCCAGCAGCCCCCCCAGACAGGGGTGGCAGCCCCAGCATTTT
TRBV28	TRBJ1-1	-	few	CASRQVAGVAFF	TGTGCCAGCAGACAGGTTGCGGGGGTAGCTTTCTTT
TRBV28	TRBJ2-3	-	-	CASNPQGEADTQYF	TGTGCCAGCAACCCCCAGGGGGAGGCAGATACGCAGTATTTT
TRBV5-1	TRBJ2-5	-	-	CASSLAVQETQYF	TGCGCCAGCAGCTTAGCGGTCCAAGAGACCCAGTACTTC
TRBV7-9	TRBJ2-6	TRBD2	-	CASSLSGGPGANVLTF	TGTGCCAGCAGCTTATCGGGGGGACCTGGGGCCAACGTCCTGACTTTC
TRBV4-2	TRBJ2-1	-	-	CASSQGSSYNEQFF	TGTGCCAGCAGCCAGGGGAGCTCCTACAATGAGCAGTTCTTC
TRBV6-1	TRBJ2-4	-	-	CASSERESLAKNIQYF	TGTGCCAGCAGTGAGCGAGAGTCACTAGCCAAAAACATTCAGTACTTC
TRBV7-8	TRBJ1-5	-	-	CASSLRDTHSNQPQHF	TGTGCCAGCAGCTTACGGGACACCCATAGCAATCAGCCCCAGCATTTT
TRBV7-9	TRBJ2-7	TRBD1	-	CASSLAGTAYEQYF	TGTGCCAGCAGCTTAGCTGGGACAGCCTACGAGCAGTACTTC
TRBV19	TRBJ1-1	-	-	CASSIPLGTGDTEAFF	TGTGCCAGTAGTATCCCGTTAGGCACGGGGGACACTGAAGCTTTCTTT
TRBV5-1	TRBJ2-1	TRBD1	-	CASSYSTGSSYNEQFF	TGCGCCAGCAGCTATTCGACAGGGAGCTCCTACAATGAGCAGTTCTTC
TRBV18	TRBJ2-3	TRBD2	-	CASSPLGLVADTQYF	TGTGCCAGCTCACCATTGGGACTAGTGGCAGATACGCAGTATTTT
TRBV30	TRBJ1-2	TRBD1	-	CAWSDENRGWIGYTF	TGTGCCTGGAGTGACGAGAACAGGGGGTGGATTGGCTACACCTTC
TRBV7-2	TRBJ1-1	-	-	CASSPLGGAGNTEAFF	TGTGCCAGCAGCCCGCTGGGGGGGGCTGGAAACACTGAAGCTTTCTTT
TRBV30	TRBJ1-4	-	-	CAWIPRTATNEKLFF	TGTGCCTGGATTCCCAGGACAGCAACTAATGAAAAACTGTTTTTT
TRBV19	TRBJ2-3	-	-	CASRRGDREADTQYF	TGTGCCAGTAGGAGGGGCGACAGGGAGGCAGATACGCAGTATTTT
TRBV6-5	TRBJ1-5	-	-	CASRKFGDNQPQHF	TGTGCCAGCAGAAAATTCGGGGACAATCAGCCCCAGCATTTT
TRBV7-6	TRBJ1-6	-	-	CASRLSGVHSPLHF	TGTGCCAGCAGGTTGTCGGGGGTTCATTCACCCCTCCACTTT
TRBV4-1	TRBJ2-7	TRBD2	-	CASSPMTSGGPGSYEQYF	TGCGCCAGCAGTCCCATGACTAGCGGGGGGCCCGGCTCCTACGAGCAGTACTTC
TRBV30	TRBJ1-2	TRBD1	-	CAWSAPGQGSYGYTF	TGTGCCTGGAGTGCCCCCGGACAGGGAAGCTATGGCTACACCTTC
TRBV30	TRBJ1-1	TRBD1	-	CAWSRTGGPFEAFF	TGTGCCTGGAGTCGGACAGGGGGCCCTTTTGAAGCTTTCTTT
TRBV28	TRBJ2-1	TRBD2	-	CASSLSGPGGQFF	TGTGCCAGCAGTCTTTCCGGCCCGGGGGGGCAGTTCTTC
TRBV28	TRBJ1-2	-	-	CASSPFPNYGYTF	TGTGCCAGCAGTCCCTTTCCCAACTATGGCTACACCTTC
TRBV30	TRBJ1-4	TRBD1	-	CAWSDDRERGNEKLFF	TGTGCCTGGAGTGATGACAGGGAAAGGGGAAATGAAAAACTGTTTTTT
TRBV2	TRBJ1-4	TRBD1	-	CASSETGTANEKLFF	TGTGCCAGCAGTGAGACCGGGACAGCTAATGAAAAACTGTTTTTT
TRBV5-1	TRBJ2-7	-	-	CASSMDSYEQYF	TGCGCCAGCAGCATGGACAGCTACGAGCAGTACTTC
TRBV7-2	TRBJ2-7	-	-	CASSLAPGRGSFYEQYF	TGTGCCAGCAGCTTAGCGCCGGGACGGGGGAGCTTCTACGAGCAGTACTTC
TRBV19	TRBJ2-3	TRBD1	-	CASSMAGTGSGTDTQYF	TGTGCCAGTAGTATGGCCGGGACAGGGTCTGGCACAGATACGCAGTATTTT
TRBV6-6	TRBJ2-7	-	-	CASSYWAGEQYF	TGTGCCAGCAGTTACTGGGCAGGTGAGCAGTACTTC
TRBV5-1	TRBJ1-5	-	-	CASSLELNQPQHF	TGCGCCAGCAGCTTGGAACTCAATCAGCCCCAGCATTTT
TRBV6-4	TRBJ2-5	-	-	CASSDSIEGPREGLQETQYF	TGTGCCAGCAGTGACTCGATTGAGGGTCCAAGGGAAGGTCTTCAAGAGACCCAGTACTTC
TRBV30	TRBJ1-1	-	-	CAWRPDRLNTEAFF	TGTGCCTGGAGGCCGGACAGACTGAACACTGAAGCTTTCTTT
TRBV30	TRBJ1-1	TRBD1	-	CAWGGQANTEAFF	TGTGCCTGGGGGGGACAGGCGAACACTGAAGCTTTCTTT
TRBV19	TRBJ2-7	TRBD1	-	CASSDQGTGGRNEQYF	TGTGCCAGTAGTGATCAGGGGACAGGAGGACGGAACGAGCAGTACTTC
TRBV4-1	TRBJ1-1	-	-	CASSSWQGNTEAFF	TGCGCCAGCAGTTCCTGGCAGGGGAACACTGAAGCTTTCTTT
TRBV7-9	TRBJ1-5	-	-	CASSLGDQPQHF	TGTGCCAGCAGCTTGGGAGATCAGCCCCAGCATTTT
TRBV25-1	TRBJ1-6	-	once	CASSSGEMGDNSPLHF	TGTGCCAGCAGTTCAGGGGAGATGGGCGATAATTCACCCCTCCACTTT
TRBV18	TRBJ1-1	TRBD1	-	CASSPLQGESPEAFF	TGTGCCAGCTCACCACTACAGGGGGAGTCACCTGAAGCTTTCTTT
TRBV4-1	TRBJ1-4	-	few	CASSQAGGTNEKLFF	TGCGCCAGCAGCCAAGCCGGGGGGACGAATGAAAAACTGTTTTTT
TRBV6-1	TRBJ1-2	-	few	CASRLTGNDIDGYTF	TGTGCCAGCAGGCTAACAGGGAATGATATCGATGGCTACACCTTC
TRBV6-6	TRBJ1-5	-	few	CASSYYDRINQPQHF	TGTGCCAGCAGTTACTACGACAGAATAAATCAGCCCCAGCATTTT